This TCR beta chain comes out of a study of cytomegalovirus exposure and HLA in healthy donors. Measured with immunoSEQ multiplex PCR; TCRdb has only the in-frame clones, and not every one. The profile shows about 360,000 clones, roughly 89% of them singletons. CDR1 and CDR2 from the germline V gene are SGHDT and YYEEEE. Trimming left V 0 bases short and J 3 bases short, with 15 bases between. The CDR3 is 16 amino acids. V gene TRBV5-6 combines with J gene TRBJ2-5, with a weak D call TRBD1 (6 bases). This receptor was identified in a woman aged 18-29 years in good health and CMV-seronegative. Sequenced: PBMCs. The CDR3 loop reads CASSLGLGTREETQYF. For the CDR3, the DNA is TGTGCCAGCAGCTTGGGACTGGGGACACGAGAAGAGACCCAGTACTTC.